This entry features one T cell receptor beta chain sequence. These data are taken from a study of monozygotic twins with inflammatory bowel disease. Whole-blood total RNA was extracted without T cell sorting. Two nested PCRs, of about 16 and 10 cycles, processed TCRalpha and TCRbeta cDNA. TCRdb processed the 5' RACE reads again and assigns one entry to each CDR3 protein, with no DNA. Found here are around 400,000 distinct CDR3 sequences; the top ten clones hold around 2.4%. Sequencing was carried out using blood. The receptor was derived from a human donor with ulcerative colitis or Crohn's disease, or a healthy co-twin of an affected twin (not recorded which).

The chain's CDR3 is CASSLPGVEAFF. The J gene is TRBJ1-1, the V gene TRBV13; TCRdb indicates TRBD1, and absent DNA this call remains unverified. Germline V CDR1 and CDR2: PRHDT, FYEKMQ (reference sequence). CDR3 length: 12 amino acids.